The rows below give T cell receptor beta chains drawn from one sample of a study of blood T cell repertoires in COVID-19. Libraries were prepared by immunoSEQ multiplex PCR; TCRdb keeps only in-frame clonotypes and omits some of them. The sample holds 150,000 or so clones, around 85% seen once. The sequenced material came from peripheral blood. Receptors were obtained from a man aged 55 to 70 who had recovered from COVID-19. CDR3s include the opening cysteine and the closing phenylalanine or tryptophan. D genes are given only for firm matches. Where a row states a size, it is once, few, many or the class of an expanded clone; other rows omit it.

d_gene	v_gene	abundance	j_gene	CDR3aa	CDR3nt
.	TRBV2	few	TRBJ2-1	CATLYDRSYNEQFF	TGTGCCACCCTCTATGACAGGTCCTACAATGAGCAGTTCTTC
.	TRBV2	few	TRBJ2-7	CASNDRSYEQYF	TGTGCCAGCAATGACAGATCCTACGAGCAGTACTTC
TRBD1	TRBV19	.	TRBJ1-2	CASTPDRAPYGYTF	TGTGCCAGTACCCCGGACAGGGCCCCTTATGGCTACACCTTC
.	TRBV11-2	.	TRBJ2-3	CASSRTSLSTDTQYF	TGTGCCAGCAGCCGGACATCCCTCAGCACAGATACGCAGTATTTT
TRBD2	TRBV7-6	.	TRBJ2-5	CASSSGLAELKNGETQYF	TGTGCCAGCAGCTCCGGACTAGCGGAACTTAAAAATGGAGAGACCCAGTACTTC
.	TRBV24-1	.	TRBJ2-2	CATSKGGNGELFF	TGTGCCACCAGTAAAGGAGGGAACGGGGAGCTGTTTTTT
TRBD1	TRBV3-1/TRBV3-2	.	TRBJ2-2	CASSLGQGNTGELFF	TGTGCCAGCAGCTTGGGACAGGGAAACACCGGGGAGCTGTTTTTT
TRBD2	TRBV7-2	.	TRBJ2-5	CASSQRRGGSRETQYF	TGTGCCAGCAGTCAAAGGCGGGGGGGCTCGAGGGAGACCCAGTACTTC
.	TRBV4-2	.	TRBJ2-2	CASSQDLANTGELFF	TGTGCCAGCAGCCAAGACTTAGCGAACACCGGGGAGCTGTTTTTT
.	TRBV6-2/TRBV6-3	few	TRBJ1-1	CASSPTENTEAFF	TGTGCCAGCAGTCCAACAGAGAACACTGAAGCTTTCTTT
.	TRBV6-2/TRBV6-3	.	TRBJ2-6	CASSYPSYRAGANVLTF	TGTGCCAGCAGTTATCCCTCGTACAGGGCTGGGGCCAACGTCCTGACTTTC
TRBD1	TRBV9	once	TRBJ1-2	CASSVTDRVDGYTF	TGTGCCAGCAGCGTAACGGACAGGGTCGATGGCTACACCTTC
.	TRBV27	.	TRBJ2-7	CASSFASASAQYF	TGTGCCAGCAGTTTCGCTAGCGCCTCGGCGCAGTACTTC
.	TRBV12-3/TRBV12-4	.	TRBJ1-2	CASSGRGNYGYTF	TGTGCCAGCAGTGGCAGGGGAAACTATGGCTACACCTTC
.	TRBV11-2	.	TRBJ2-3	CASSYRLGGTSTDTQYF	TGTGCCAGCAGCTACCGCCTCGGGGGGACATCCACAGATACGCAGTATTTT
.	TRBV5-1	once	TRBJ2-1	CASSLGRDSSYNEQFF	TGCGCCAGCAGCTTGGGGCGGGACAGCTCCTACAATGAGCAGTTCTTC
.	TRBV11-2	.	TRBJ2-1	CASSLIRGNEQFF	TGTGCCAGCAGCTTAATTCGGGGCAATGAGCAGTTCTTC
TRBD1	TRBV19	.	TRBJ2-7	CASSMKGAQSYEQYF	TGTGCCAGTAGTATGAAGGGGGCGCAATCCTACGAGCAGTACTTC
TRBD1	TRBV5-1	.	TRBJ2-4	CASSLFRDRGDIQYF	TGCGCCAGCAGCTTATTCCGGGACAGGGGCGACATTCAGTACTTC
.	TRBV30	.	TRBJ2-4	CAWRIDRNIQYF	TGTGCCTGGAGAATCGACAGAAACATTCAGTACTTC
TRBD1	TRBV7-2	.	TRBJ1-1	CASRVDRGSELAFF	TGTGCCAGCAGAGTGGACAGGGGGTCGGAGTTGGCTTTCTTT
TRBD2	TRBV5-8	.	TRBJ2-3	CASSLGGLAGTDTQYF	TGTGCCAGCAGCTTGGGGGGACTAGCGGGAACAGATACGCAGTATTTT